This T cell receptor beta chain was recovered during a study of T cell changes during pregnancy in multiple sclerosis. TCRdb's table, derived via immunoSEQ multiplex PCR, lists solely in-frame clones and lacks some. The data contain about 76,000 clones, about 92% of them singletons. Germline V gene lookup returns CDR1 SGHDT and CDR2 YYEEEE. V was pared by 0 bases and J by 9 bases, with 10 bases of the junction left unmatched. The CDR3 sequence is 15 residues long. This chain uses TRBV5-6 with TRBJ2-7, with 9 bases identical to TRBD1. The sample consisted of peripheral blood, taken in the second trimester of pregnancy. This sequence originates from a female donor with multiple sclerosis, enrolled in a pregnancy study. The CDR3 region is CASSLVSGQGYVQYF. CDR3 nucleotides: TGTGCCAGCAGCTTGGTATCGGGACAGGGTTATGTGCAGTACTTC.